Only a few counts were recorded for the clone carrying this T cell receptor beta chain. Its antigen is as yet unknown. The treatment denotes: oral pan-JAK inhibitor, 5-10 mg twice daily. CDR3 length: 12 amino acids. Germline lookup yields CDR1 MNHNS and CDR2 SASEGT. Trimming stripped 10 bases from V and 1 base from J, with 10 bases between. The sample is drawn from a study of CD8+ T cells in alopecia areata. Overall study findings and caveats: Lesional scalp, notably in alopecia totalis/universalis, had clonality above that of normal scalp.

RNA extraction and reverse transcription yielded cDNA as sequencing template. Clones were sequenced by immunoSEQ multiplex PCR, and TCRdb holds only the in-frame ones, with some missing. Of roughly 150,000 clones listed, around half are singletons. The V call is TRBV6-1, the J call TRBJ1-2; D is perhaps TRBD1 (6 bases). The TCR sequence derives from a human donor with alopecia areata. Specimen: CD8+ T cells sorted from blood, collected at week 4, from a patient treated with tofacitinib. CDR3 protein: CATGQSNYGYTF. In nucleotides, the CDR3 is TGTGCCACCGGACAGAGTAACTATGGCTACACCTTC.